A single sample gave rise to the 5 T cell receptor beta chains below, sequenced in a study of immune evolution from preneoplasia to lung adenocarcinoma (dated by TCRdb to the early 2020s). The library was generated by the immunoSEQ multiplex PCR assay. TCRdb took this table from immuneACCESS and kept in-frame rearrangements with V and J called. Such tables lack part of the clones; where checked against another copy, unresolved V genes explain under half of the gap, and the rest is unexplained. Here the sample has several thousand clones; just over 85% occur a single time. 3.2% of the sample is held by the ten biggest clonotypes. Sequencing input: FFPE minimally invasive lung adenocarcinoma tissue. According to the study, the label for this sample's cell subset or site signals: micro-invasive lung adenocarcinoma (MIA). These receptors were collected from a person between 70 and 80 years old with lung adenocarcinoma.

The V gene is TRBV9, the J gene TRBJ2-3; D ambiguous. V dropped 2 bases and J dropped 1 base, with 2 bases sitting between them. The CDR3 contains 12 residues. The germline V gene encodes CDR1 SGDLS and CDR2 YYNGEE. The CDR3 DNA sequence: TGTGCCAGCAGCGTCCGCACAGATACGCAGTATTTT. Protein product: CASSVRTDTQYF. The full variable domain, completed using reference TRBV9 and TRBJ2-3, is DSGVTQTPKHLITATGQRVTLRCSPRSGDLSVYWYQQSLDQGLQFLIQYYNGEERAKGNILERFSAQQFPDLHSELNLSSLELGDSALYFCASSVRTDTQYFGPGTRLTVL.

This rearrangement joins TRBV30 to TRBJ1-1, with 8 bases identical to TRBD1. This CDR3 is built from 14 residues. Germline-derived CDR1 and CDR2 are GTSNPN and SVGIG (reference sequence). V dropped 4 bases and J dropped 3; count of bases not matched to a gene: 7. The CDR3 spells CAWIPRGRDTEAFF. The CDR3 nucleotides are TGTGCCTGGATTCCCAGGGGGCGCGACACTGAAGCTTTCTTT.

The genes are TRBV1 and TRBJ2-5; TRBD1 reflects the table's D call only, with no check against the DNA. TRBV1 is a pseudogene. This CDR3 spans 16 amino acids. CDR3 sequence (DNA): TGCACCAGCAGCCAAGATCGGGACAGCTGCCAAGAGACCCAGTACTTC. Amino acid sequence: CTSSQDRDSCQETQYF.

The rearrangement joins TRBV2 to TRBJ2-7; 9 positions match TRBD1. Germline V CDR1 and CDR2: SNHLY, FYNNEI. Trimming at V came to 5 bases and at J to 7 bases, leaving 9 bases not matched to a gene. This CDR3 spans 14 amino acids. The CDR3 reads CASSLQGAMWEQYF. The CDR3 nucleotides are TGTGCCAGCAGTCTACAGGGGGCTATGTGGGAGCAGTACTTC.

The V gene is TRBV2, the J gene TRBJ1-3; D unclear. V lost 6 bases, J lost 1 base, and 16 bases lay in between. The CDR3 length is 16 residues. From germline, CDR1 is SNHLY and CDR2 FYNNEI. As DNA, the CDR3 is TGTGCCAGCAGGGCCGCTTGGGAGGGTTCTGGAAACACCATATATTTT. It specifies CASRAAWEGSGNTIYF.